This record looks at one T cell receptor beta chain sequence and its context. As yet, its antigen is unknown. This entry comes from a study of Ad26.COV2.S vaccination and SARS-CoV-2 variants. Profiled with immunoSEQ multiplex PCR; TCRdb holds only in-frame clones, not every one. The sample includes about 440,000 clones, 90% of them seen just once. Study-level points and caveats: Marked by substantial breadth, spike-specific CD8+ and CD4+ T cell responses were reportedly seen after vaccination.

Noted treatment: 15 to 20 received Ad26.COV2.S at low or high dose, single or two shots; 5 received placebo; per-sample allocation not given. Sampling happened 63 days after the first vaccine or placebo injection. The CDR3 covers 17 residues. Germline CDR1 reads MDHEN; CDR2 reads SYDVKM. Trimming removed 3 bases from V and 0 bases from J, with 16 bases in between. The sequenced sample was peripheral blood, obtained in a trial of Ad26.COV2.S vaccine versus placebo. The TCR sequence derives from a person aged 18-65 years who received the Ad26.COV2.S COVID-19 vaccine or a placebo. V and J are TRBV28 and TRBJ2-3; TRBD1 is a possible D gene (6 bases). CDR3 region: CASSFPGRGGSTDTQYF. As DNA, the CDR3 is TGTGCCAGCAGTTTCCCAGGGCGAGGGGGAAGCACAGATACGCAGTATTTT.